A selection of T cell receptor beta chains follows, all from one sample in a study of cytomegalovirus exposure and HLA in healthy donors. The protocol was immunoSEQ multiplex PCR, while the TCRdb copy is restricted to in-frame clones and leaves out a portion. The sample records tens of thousands of clones, under 85% being singletons. Sequencing was carried out using PBMCs. The source of these receptors is a male donor in good health and CMV-seronegative. CDR3s include the opening cysteine and the closing phenylalanine or tryptophan. The D gene is left open where the match is weak. Expanded clones are given a class, and other clones once, few, many or no size at all.

V: TRBV9
size: .
J: TRBJ2-2
D: TRBD1
CDR3: CASSATGTGGTGELFF
DNA: TGTGCCAGCAGCGCCACCGGGACAGGGGGCACCGGGGAGCTGTTTTTT

V: TRBV10-2
size: .
J: TRBJ1-3
D: TRBD1
CDR3: CATGQAGNTIYF
DNA: TGCGCCACGGGACAGGCTGGAAACACCATATATTTT

V: TRBV10-3
size: .
J: TRBJ2-1
D: TRBD2
CDR3: CAISATGLAGVGEQFF
DNA: TGTGCCATCAGTGCGACAGGACTAGCGGGAGTCGGTGAGCAGTTCTTC

V: TRBV7-9
size: .
J: TRBJ1-5
D: .
CDR3: CASSLVGGAGQPQHF
DNA: TGTGCCAGCAGCTTAGTAGGAGGCGCGGGCCAGCCCCAGCATTTT

V: TRBV12-5
size: .
J: TRBJ1-1
D: .
CDR3: CASGRRQGSLNTEAFF
DNA: TGTGCTAGTGGTAGACGACAAGGCAGCCTGAACACTGAAGCTTTCTTT

V: TRBV7-8
size: medium-sized
J: TRBJ2-7
D: TRBD2
CDR3: CASSLELAGYGHYEQYF
DNA: TGTGCCAGCAGCTTAGAGTTAGCGGGTTACGGTCACTACGAGCAGTACTTC

V: TRBV30
size: .
J: TRBJ1-2
D: TRBD1
CDR3: CAWSVAGTGIRTF
DNA: TGTGCCTGGAGTGTAGCCGGGACAGGCATCCGGACCTTC

V: TRBV7-6
size: .
J: TRBJ1-1
D: .
CDR3: CASSLVAGNTEAFF
DNA: TGTGCCAGCAGCTTAGTGGCAGGGAACACTGAAGCTTTCTTT

V: TRBV30
size: .
J: TRBJ2-5
D: TRBD1
CDR3: CAWSAGTGVQETQYF
DNA: TGTGCCTGGAGTGCCGGGACAGGGGTACAAGAGACCCAGTACTTC

V: TRBV7-8
size: few
J: TRBJ2-7
D: TRBD1
CDR3: CASSLRWDRGYEQYF
DNA: TGTGCCAGCAGCTTACGGTGGGACAGGGGTTACGAGCAGTACTTC

V: TRBV5-1
size: .
J: TRBJ1-1
D: .
CDR3: CASAGQSNTEAFF
DNA: TGCGCCAGCGCTGGACAGTCGAACACTGAAGCTTTCTTT

V: TRBV29-1
size: .
J: TRBJ2-5
D: .
CDR3: CSGTGLPRGETQYF
DNA: TGCAGCGGTACCGGACTCCCCAGGGGAGAGACCCAGTACTTC

V: TRBV7-9
size: .
J: TRBJ2-6
D: TRBD1
CDR3: CASSLVGRGPSGANVLTF
DNA: TGTGCCAGCAGCTTAGTAGGCAGGGGGCCGTCCGGGGCCAACGTCCTGACTTTC

V: TRBV7-2
size: .
J: TRBJ2-7
D: .
CDR3: CASSLDGQTSYEQYF
DNA: TGTGCCAGCAGCTTGGACGGACAGACGTCCTACGAGCAGTACTTC

V: TRBV6-5
size: .
J: TRBJ1-2
D: .
CDR3: CASSYSIFRGGYTF
DNA: TGTGCCAGCAGTTACTCGATTTTCCGGGGGGGCTACACCTTC

V: TRBV6-4
size: .
J: TRBJ2-1
D: TRBD2
CDR3: CASSDSSGGANEQFF
DNA: TGTGCCAGCAGTGACTCTAGCGGGGGGGCCAATGAGCAGTTCTTC

V: TRBV6-5
size: .
J: TRBJ1-2
D: TRBD1
CDR3: CASSYNFDRGYGYTF
DNA: TGTGCCAGCAGTTACAACTTTGACAGGGGGTATGGCTACACCTTC

V: TRBV30
size: .
J: TRBJ1-5
D: .
CDR3: CAWSLTVNQPQHF
DNA: TGTGCCTGGAGTTTAACGGTCAATCAGCCCCAGCATTTT

V: TRBV19
size: few
J: TRBJ2-3
D: .
CDR3: CASSSYQVSTDTQYF
DNA: TGTGCCAGTAGTAGTTATCAGGTCAGCACAGATACGCAGTATTTT

V: TRBV5-4
size: .
J: TRBJ1-1
D: TRBD1
CDR3: CASSFQGENTEAFF
DNA: TGTGCCAGCAGCTTCCAGGGGGAGAACACTGAAGCTTTCTTT

V: TRBV18
size: .
J: TRBJ2-7
D: .
CDR3: CASSPAPSGTGEQYF
DNA: TGTGCCAGCTCACCCGCCCCCTCTGGGACTGGCGAGCAGTACTTC

V: TRBV28
size: .
J: TRBJ2-2
D: .
CDR3: CASSLKREVLAGELFF
DNA: TGTGCCAGCAGTTTAAAGAGGGAGGTTCTGGCCGGGGAGCTGTTTTTT

V: TRBV7-8
size: few
J: TRBJ2-7
D: TRBD1
CDR3: CASSLGQGDEQYF
DNA: TGTGCCAGCAGCTTAGGACAGGGCGACGAGCAGTACTTC

V: TRBV4-1
size: few
J: TRBJ2-7
D: .
CDR3: CASSQQAAGSYEQYF
DNA: TGCGCCAGCAGCCAGCAAGCTGCGGGCTCCTACGAGCAGTACTTC

V: TRBV6-1
size: few
J: TRBJ1-1
D: .
CDR3: CASVGGKYTEAFF
DNA: TGTGCCAGCGTGGGGGGGAAATACACTGAAGCTTTCTTT

V: TRBV6-5
size: .
J: TRBJ1-5
D: .
CDR3: CASRPTGNQPQHF
DNA: TGTGCCAGCAGACCCACAGGCAATCAGCCCCAGCATTTT

V: TRBV19
size: .
J: TRBJ2-7
D: .
CDR3: CASSIGTSGYEQYF
DNA: TGTGCCAGTAGTATAGGGACTTCCGGCTACGAGCAGTACTTC

V: TRBV7-2
size: .
J: TRBJ1-2
D: .
CDR3: CASSPSPTANYGYTF
DNA: TGTGCCAGCAGCCCGTCCCCGACAGCAAACTATGGCTACACCTTC

V: TRBV2
size: .
J: TRBJ1-5
D: TRBD1
CDR3: CASSADRGSNQPQHF
DNA: TGTGCCAGCAGTGCAGACAGGGGATCTAATCAGCCCCAGCATTTT

V: TRBV5-1
size: .
J: TRBJ2-7
D: .
CDR3: CASSSPGHSYEQYF
DNA: TGCGCCAGCAGCTCCCCGGGACACTCCTACGAGCAGTACTTC

V: TRBV27
size: .
J: TRBJ1-1
D: .
CDR3: CASRLTSNTEAFF
DNA: TGTGCCAGCAGATTAACATCGAACACTGAAGCTTTCTTT

V: TRBV18
size: .
J: TRBJ2-1
D: .
CDR3: CASSPALGNEQFF
DNA: TGTGCCAGCTCACCCGCACTAGGGAATGAGCAGTTCTTC

V: TRBV4-1
size: few
J: TRBJ2-5
D: TRBD2
CDR3: CASSQEAGLAGVQETQYF
DNA: TGCGCCAGCAGCCAAGAGGCGGGACTAGCGGGGGTACAAGAGACCCAGTACTTC

V: TRBV11-2
size: .
J: TRBJ2-7
D: .
CDR3: CASSLGPPEVYEQYF
DNA: TGTGCCAGCTCCTTGGGGCCCCCTGAGGTCTACGAGCAGTACTTC

V: TRBV19
size: .
J: TRBJ2-5
D: TRBD2
CDR3: CASSTTGTSGGQETQYF
DNA: TGTGCCAGTAGTACTACCGGGACTAGCGGGGGACAAGAGACCCAGTACTTC

V: TRBV5-5
size: .
J: TRBJ2-7
D: .
CDR3: CASSLESILRAGQYF
DNA: TGTGCCAGCAGCTTGGAGTCCATCCTTCGAGCAGGGCAGTACTTC

V: TRBV5-1
size: few
J: TRBJ1-2
D: .
CDR3: CASSSGGNYGYTF
DNA: TGCGCCAGCAGCTCCGGGGGTAACTATGGCTACACCTTC

V: TRBV2
size: .
J: TRBJ2-7
D: .
CDR3: CASSDDQVPYEQYF
DNA: TGTGCCAGCAGTGATGACCAGGTCCCGTACGAGCAGTACTTC

V: TRBV7-2
size: .
J: TRBJ1-6
D: .
CDR3: CASSYGNSPLHF
DNA: TGTGCCAGCAGCTACGGTAATTCACCCCTCCACTTT

V: TRBV5-8
size: .
J: TRBJ2-7
D: .
CDR3: CASSLGAVYEQYF
DNA: TGTGCCAGCAGCTTGGGAGCGGTCTACGAGCAGTACTTC

V: TRBV9
size: .
J: TRBJ2-7
D: TRBD1
CDR3: CASSLRGQGDYEQYF
DNA: TGTGCCAGCAGCCTGCGGGGACAGGGTGACTACGAGCAGTACTTC

V: TRBV5-5
size: few
J: TRBJ1-4
D: TRBD1
CDR3: CASSGRTGFNEKLFF
DNA: TGTGCCAGCAGCGGACGGACAGGATTTAATGAAAAACTGTTTTTT

V: TRBV5-1
size: few
J: TRBJ1-1
D: .
CDR3: CASSLDWDTEAFF
DNA: TGCGCCAGCAGCTTAGACTGGGACACTGAAGCTTTCTTT

V: TRBV7-9
size: .
J: TRBJ2-3
D: TRBD1
CDR3: CASSTTGASTDTQYF
DNA: TGTGCCAGCAGCACGACAGGGGCTAGCACAGATACGCAGTATTTT

V: TRBV4-1
size: .
J: TRBJ1-6
D: .
CDR3: CASSQEARGAPLHF
DNA: TGCGCCAGCAGCCAAGAGGCCCGGGGTGCACCCCTCCACTTT

V: TRBV6-1
size: few
J: TRBJ1-6
D: .
CDR3: CASMSHGQKNSPLHF
DNA: TGTGCCAGCATGTCTCACGGACAGAAAAATTCACCCCTCCACTTT

V: TRBV15
size: .
J: TRBJ2-7
D: TRBD1
CDR3: CATSSAAGTGRYEQYF
DNA: TGTGCCACCAGCAGTGCCGCCGGGACAGGGCGGTACGAGCAGTACTTC

V: TRBV6-1
size: .
J: TRBJ2-3
D: TRBD1
CDR3: CASSPGTGGYYTQYF
DNA: TGTGCCAGCAGCCCCGGGACAGGGGGCTACTATACGCAGTATTTT

V: TRBV27
size: .
J: TRBJ2-1
D: .
CDR3: CASSLSGGNEQFF
DNA: TGTGCCAGCAGTTTATCGGGCGGGAATGAGCAGTTCTTC

V: TRBV7-2
size: .
J: TRBJ2-1
D: .
CDR3: CASSLLGEGRNEQFF
DNA: TGTGCCAGCAGCTTATTGGGCGAGGGTCGCAATGAGCAGTTCTTC

V: TRBV28
size: .
J: TRBJ1-4
D: .
CDR3: CASTPRRTTNEKLFF
DNA: TGTGCCAGCACCCCGCGGCGGACAACTAATGAAAAACTGTTTTTT

V: TRBV28
size: .
J: TRBJ1-1
D: .
CDR3: CARLSNTEAFF
DNA: TGTGCCAGATTGAGTAACACTGAAGCTTTCTTT

V: TRBV27
size: .
J: TRBJ1-5
D: TRBD1
CDR3: CASSLTRQGSNQPQHF
DNA: TGTGCCAGCAGTTTAACAAGACAGGGGAGCAATCAGCCCCAGCATTTT

V: TRBV5-1
size: .
J: TRBJ2-7
D: .
CDR3: CASSIGGSGAYEQYF
DNA: TGCGCCAGCAGCATTGGGGGGTCGGGGGCCTACGAGCAGTACTTC

V: TRBV28
size: few
J: TRBJ2-7
D: .
CDR3: CASSTGHPYEQYF
DNA: TGTGCCAGCAGTACAGGGCATCCCTACGAGCAGTACTTC

V: TRBV28
size: .
J: TRBJ1-2
D: .
CDR3: CASTPTALYGYTF
DNA: TGTGCCAGCACCCCGACAGCCCTCTATGGCTACACCTTC

V: TRBV5-4
size: .
J: TRBJ2-3
D: TRBD2
CDR3: CASSLLLAGGQSDTQYF
DNA: TGTGCCAGCAGCTTGCTGCTTGCGGGAGGGCAATCAGATACGCAGTATTTT